Below, 20 T cell receptor beta chains from the same sample are listed, as sequenced in a study of regulatory T cells in long-lasting Graves disease. The time point: persistent/refractory GD, antithyroid drugs over 5 years with positive TRAb. The authors made the TCR library using RNA they extracted from PBMCs. In building TCR beta libraries, iRepertoire HTBI primers were used together with Arm-PCR of CDR3 regions. TCRdb ran MiXCR on the multiplex PCR reads and lists one entry per CDR3 protein. The sample contains around 430,000 distinct CDR3 sequences, under 25% of which appear only once. The sequencing used peripheral blood mononuclear cells (PBMCs), collected when the disease was refractory, from a patient treated with antithyroid drugs. These receptors were obtained from a female donor with Graves disease.

This clonotype was seen many times. The chain has TRBV12-3 or TRBV12-4 and TRBJ2-5; no definite D call. With 6 bases removed from V and 0 bases from J, the gap between germline ends came to 8 bases. The CDR3 contains 13 residues. In nucleotides, the CDR3 is TGTGCCAGCAGCTTAAACCACCAAGAGACCCAGTACTTC. Its translation: CASSLNHQETQYF.

This clonotype was found many times. This chain joins TRBV28 and TRBJ1-1; 7 bases line up with TRBD1. Germline lookup yields CDR1 MDHEN and CDR2 SYDVKM. The V and J ends lost 11 bases and 0 bases, in that order; junction bases with no gene match: 3. The length of the CDR3 is 12 residues. In DNA form, the CDR3 reads TGTGCCGGGGGACAGATGAACACTGAAGCTTTCTTT. As protein: CAGGQMNTEAFF.

V gene TRBV19 combines with J gene TRBJ1-1; the match to TRBD1 covers 9 bases. This CDR3 is 17 amino acids long. Germline values: CDR1 LNHDA, CDR2 SQIVND (reference sequence). With 3 bases clipped from V and 0 bases from J, the junction kept 8 bases outside the gene matches. The CDR3 sequence is CASSIGTGSPMNTEAFF. As DNA, the CDR3 is TGTGCCAGTAGTATCGGGACAGGGAGCCCTATGAACACTGAAGCTTTCTTT.

The rearrangement uses TRBV15 and TRBJ2-1, with 8 bases lining up with TRBD1. Germline-derived CDR1 and CDR2 are LNHNV and YYDKDF (reference sequence). This CDR3 is built from 14 residues. With 3 bases clipped from V and 2 bases from J, the junction kept 0 bases outside the gene matches. CDR3 nucleotides: TGTGCCACCAGCAGGGACAGGGCCTACAATGAGCAGTTCTTC. Translating gives CATSRDRAYNEQFF.

The table lists this clonotype with many counts. The chain couples TRBV28 to TRBJ1-2; D unresolved. Germline V gene sequence: CDR1 MDHEN, CDR2 SYDVKM. The CDR3 runs to 13 residues. Trimming cost V 6 bases and J 2 bases, with 10 bases left between them. The CDR3 spells CASSLRGNYGYTF. CDR3 DNA: TGTGCCAGCAGCTTACGAGGGAACTATGGCTACACCTTC.

This clonotype came up many times. The V gene is TRBV28, the J gene TRBJ1-3; the D is unclear. The CDR3 totals 16 residues. CDR1 is MDHEN, CDR2 SYDVKM, per germline. V lost 6 bases and J 8 bases, leaving 23 bases between the germline ends. CDR3 residues: CASRRAATMDRDTIYF. CDR3 in DNA: TGTGCCAGCAGACGGGCCGCGACGATGGATAGGGACACCATATATTTT.

This clonotype was counted many times. This could be a read error, since a much larger clone is one nucleotide away. The J gene is TRBJ1-5, the V gene TRBV28; D is ambiguous. Germline V gene sequence: CDR1 MDHEN, CDR2 SYDVKM. This CDR3 region has 12 residues. V was clipped by 7 bases and J by 0 bases, with 4 bases between them. The CDR3 DNA reads as TGTGCCAGCACTTATAGCAATCAGCCCCAGCATTTT. This gives the protein CASTYSNQPQHF. Filled out from reference TRBV28 and TRBJ1-5, the complete variable domain reads DVKVTQSSRYLVKRTGEKVFLECVQDMDHENMFWYRQDPGLGLRLIYFSYDVKMKEKGDIPEGYSVSREKKERFSLILESASTNQTSMYLCASTYSNQPQHFGDGTRLSIL.

This clonotype occurred many times. The rearrangement uses TRBV20-1 and TRBJ2-7; D may be TRBD1 (5 bases). The CDR3 totals 12 residues. V lost 6 bases to trimming and J lost 3 bases, with 12 bases between them. Per the germline V gene, CDR1 is DFQATT and CDR2 is SNEGSKA (reference sequence). CDR3 DNA: TGCAGTGCCTCGCTCAGGGACTACGAGCAGTACTTC. The encoded protein is CSASLRDYEQYF.

The rearrangement links TRBV6-5 to TRBJ1-5; D unresolved. V was clipped by 2 bases and J by 5 bases, with 10 bases between them. The CDR3 runs to 14 residues. Per the germline V gene, CDR1 is MNHEY and CDR2 is SVGAGI. The CDR3 loop reads CASSYDGRYQPQHF. The CDR3 DNA reads TGTGCCAGCAGTTACGATGGACGGTATCAGCCCCAGCATTTT.

The chain recombines TRBV6-1 with TRBJ2-5; D is unclear. The CDR3 contains 15 residues. Germline CDR1 and CDR2: MNHNS and SASEGT. Trimming pared 5 bases from V and 3 bases from J, leaving 16 bases between. The CDR3: CASSRRRQLEETQYF. The DNA for the CDR3 is TGTGCCAGCAGTCGCCGGCGGCAGCTGGAAGAGACCCAGTACTTC.

The chain employs TRBV12-3 or TRBV12-4 and TRBJ2-2; D perhaps matches TRBD1 (5 bases). The CDR3 contains 14 residues. Trimming pared 5 bases from V and 4 bases from J, leaving 11 bases between. CDR3 region: CASSAKTVTGELFF. CDR3 nucleotide sequence: TGTGCCAGCAGTGCTAAGACAGTCACCGGGGAGCTGTTTTTT.

In its sample, this clonotype was seen many times. This chain links TRBV14 with TRBJ2-5; D is possibly TRBD1 or TRBD2 (7 bases each). The CDR3 runs 16 residues. The V gene's germline CDR1 is SGHDN and CDR2 FVKESK. With 0 bases removed from V and 2 bases from J, the gap between germline ends came to 13 bases. The CDR3 bases are TGTGCCAGCAGCCAAGAAGGCAGGGGGGGACAAGAGACCCAGTACTTC. Its translation is CASSQEGRGGQETQYF.

This clonotype showed up many times. The V gene is TRBV27, the J gene TRBJ2-5; tentative D call: TRBD1 (6 bases). CDR3 length: 15 residues. Per germline, CDR1 MNHEY and CDR2 SMNVEV (reference sequence). V lost 5 bases and J 6 bases, leaving 19 bases between the germline ends. The CDR3 region is CASSPRTVGHQTQYF. CDR3 in DNA: TGTGCCAGCAGTCCCCGGACAGTCGGCCACCAGACCCAGTACTTC.

The chain has TRBV6-2 or TRBV6-3 and TRBJ2-5, with unresolved D. Trimming took 0 bases from V and 7 from J, leaving 12 bases between them. The CDR3 spans 14 residues. Per germline, CDR1 MNHEY and CDR2 SVGEGT. The CDR3 spells CASSYSSPAGTQYF. The DNA for the CDR3 is TGTGCCAGCAGTTACTCGAGTCCAGCAGGGACCCAGTACTTC.

The chain couples TRBV11-2 to TRBJ2-1, with D possibly being TRBD2 (6 bases). Trimming took 0 bases from V and 1 from J, leaving 16 bases between them. The CDR3 extends over 18 amino acids. CDR1 and CDR2 (germline): SGHAT, FQNNGV. The CDR3 DNA follows: TGTGCCAGCAGCTTAGAAGGAACGGGAGACCCTTCCTACAATGAGCAGTTCTTC. Encoded protein: CASSLEGTGDPSYNEQFF.

CDR3 coding DNA: TGTGCCAGCACCCCCCCAGGGGTGATTAACGAGCAGTACTTC. This encodes CASTPPGVINEQYF. V gene TRBV28 combines with J gene TRBJ2-7, with D maybe TRBD1 (6 bases). V dropped 7 bases and J dropped 5 bases, with 18 bases sitting between them. Germline V gene lookup returns CDR1 MDHEN and CDR2 SYDVKM. There are 14 residues in the CDR3.

This clonotype has ten or more counts. V usage is TRBV20-1 and J usage is TRBJ2-7, with TRBD1 as a possible D gene (5 bases). The CDR3 has 12 residues. The germline V and J ends were trimmed by 3 bases and 2 bases, with 8 bases remaining between them. CDR1 is DFQATT, CDR2 SNEGSKA, per germline (reference sequence). CDR3 coding DNA: TGCAGTGCTAGGTCGACAGCCTACGAGCAGTACTTC. It encodes CSARSTAYEQYF.

This clonotype was recorded many times. This chain connects TRBV2 to TRBJ1-1; D perhaps matches TRBD1 (6 bases). V was cut by 7 bases and J by 4 bases, with 10 bases left in between. The CDR3 has 12 residues. Germline CDR1 SNHLY, CDR2 FYNNEI. The CDR3 loop is CASIWGRTEAFF. The CDR3 DNA reads as TGTGCCAGCATTTGGGGGCGCACTGAAGCTTTCTTT.

This clonotype was counted a few times. A much larger clonotype is one base distant, so this may be a read error. This rearrangement joins TRBV19 to TRBJ2-7; TRBD1 agrees at 7 bases. CDR1 and CDR2 (germline): LNHDA, SQIVND (reference sequence). This CDR3 is 12 amino acids long. J gave up 1 base and V 9 bases, and 3 bases lay outside the gene matches. CDR3 DNA sequence: TGTGCCAGCAGGGGGTTTTCCTACGAGCAGTACTTC. Translated, it gives CASRGFSYEQYF.

The rearrangement uses TRBV7-3 and TRBJ1-6; a possible D gene is TRBD1 (5 bases). Trimming took 5 bases from V and 5 from J, leaving 13 bases between them. The CDR3 contains 15 residues. Germline assignment: CDR1 SGHTA and CDR2 FQGTGA. In nucleotides, the CDR3 is TGTGCCAGCAGCCGAACCGGGACCGATAATTCACCCCTCCACTTT. This encodes CASSRTGTDNSPLHF.